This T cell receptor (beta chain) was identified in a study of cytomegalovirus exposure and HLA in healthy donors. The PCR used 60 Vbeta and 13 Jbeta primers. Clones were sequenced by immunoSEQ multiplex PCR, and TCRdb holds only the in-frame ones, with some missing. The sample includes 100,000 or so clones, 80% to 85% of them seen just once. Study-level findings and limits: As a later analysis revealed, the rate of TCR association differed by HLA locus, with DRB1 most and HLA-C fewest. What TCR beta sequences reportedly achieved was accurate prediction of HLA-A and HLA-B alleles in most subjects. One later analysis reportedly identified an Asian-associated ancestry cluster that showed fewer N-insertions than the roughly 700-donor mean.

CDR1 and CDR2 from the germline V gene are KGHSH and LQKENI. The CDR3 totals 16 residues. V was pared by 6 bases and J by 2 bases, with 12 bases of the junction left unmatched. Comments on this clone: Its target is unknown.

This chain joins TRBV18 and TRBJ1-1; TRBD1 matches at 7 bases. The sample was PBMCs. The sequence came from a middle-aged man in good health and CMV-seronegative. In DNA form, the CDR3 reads TGTGCCAGCTCCATAGACAGGGTTGGGGTAAACACTGAAGCTTTCTTT. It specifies CASSIDRVGVNTEAFF.